Sequencing of this TCR beta chain was carried out in a study of shared clonotypes between healthy human individuals. Whole-study results and caveats: Between several donors, naive CD4 clonotypes were shared at a level of about 5%.

Sequencing used immunoSEQ multiplex PCR; TCRdb keeps in-frame clones, though not all of them. The table has 2 million or so clones, approximately 94% seen once; the top ten hold roughly 1%. Positively selected for CCR7, the CD45RO-negative cells used as naive CD8 cells excluded terminally differentiated effector memory CD45RA+ cells. Everyone who donated was a Caucasian adult who lived in Nashville, Tennessee. Germline V CDR1 and CDR2: GTSNPN, SVGIG (reference sequence). V lost 3 bases to trimming and J lost 1 base, with 7 bases between them. The length of the CDR3 is 12 residues. This clone appeared once. Its antigen is as yet unknown.

Sequencing was done on a sample of naive CD8+ T cells sorted from blood. This clonotype was obtained from a man between 18 and 35 years old in good health. The V call is TRBV30, the J call TRBJ2-7, with unresolved D. CDR3 sequence (DNA): TGTGCCTGGAGAACCAGGTCCTACGAGCAGTACTTC. This codes for CAWRTRSYEQYF. Complete variable domain (other parts from reference TRBV30 and TRBJ2-7): SQTIHQWPATLVQPVGSPLSLECTVEGTSNPNLYWYRQAAGRGLQLLFYSVGIGQISSEVPQNLSASRPQDRQFILSSKKLLLSDSGFYLCAWRTRSYEQYFGPGTRLTVT.